The 27 T cell receptor beta chains given below trace back to one sample, sequenced in a study of Graves' ophthalmopathy and Graves' hyperthyroidism (dated by TCRdb to 2016 to 2019). Sequencing was carried out with an Illumina HiSeq 2000. For repertoire sequencing, the TCR beta CDR3 regions were amplified from RNA transcripts. HTBI primers and the Qiagen OneStep RT-PCR kit were used in a first-round RT-PCR, which was followed by a second-round multiplex PCR, size selection and purification. The public reads were reprocessed in TCRdb via fastp at Q25 and MiXCR, keeping in-frame beta chains. All rows with the same CDR3 protein become a single entry with the most common DNA and genes. A total of hundreds of thousands of distinct CDR3 sequences appear in this sample, roughly 41% of them only once. Together, the top ten hold 40% to 45% of the sample. The source material was peripheral blood. These receptors were collected from an adult man with Graves' ophthalmopathy.

This rearrangement joins TRBV15 to TRBJ1-2, with D possibly matching TRBD1 (5 bases). Trimming shortened V by 0 bases and J by 0 bases, and 14 bases separated the two germline ends. The germline CDR1 and CDR2 sequences are LNHNV and YYDKDF (reference sequence). This CDR3 has 17 amino acids. As DNA, the CDR3 is TGTGCCACCAGCAGAGATATGGGGCACCTACCTAACTATGGCTACACCTTC. It translates to CATSRDMGHLPNYGYTF.

This chain links TRBV15 with TRBJ1-2; the D gene is possibly TRBD1 (6 bases). Germline V gene data show CDR1 as LNHNV and CDR2 as YYDKDF (reference sequence). V was clipped by 5 bases and J by 4 bases, with 11 bases between them. CDR3 length equals 13 residues. The CDR3 nucleotides are TGTGCCACCAGCGACACGACAGGCTATGGCTACACCTTC. Residues: CATSDTTGYGYTF.

This clonotype has ten or more counts. The CDR3 loop is CASSLPATGFYEQYF. The CDR3 bases are TGTGCCAGCAGCTTGCCTGCTACGGGGTTCTACGAGCAGTACTTC. This chain links TRBV11-1 with TRBJ2-7; tentatively, D is TRBD2 (5 bases). The germline CDR1 and CDR2 sequences are SGHAT and FQDESV (reference sequence). The length of the CDR3 is 15 residues. Trimming left V 3 bases short and J 3 bases short, with 15 bases between.

The V call is TRBV20-1, the J call TRBJ1-6; D call uncertain. From germline, CDR1 is DFQATT and CDR2 SNEGSKA (reference sequence). The ends were cut back, 3 bases at V and 4 bases at J, with 13 bases in the middle. The CDR3 is made up of 15 amino acids. CDR3 amino acids: CSARGADPYNSPLHF. The CDR3 region has the DNA TGCAGTGCTAGGGGTGCGGACCCTTATAATTCACCCCTCCACTTT.

This clonotype was recorded a few times. The chain links TRBV7-3 to TRBJ1-1; D unresolved. The CDR3 consists of 15 residues. The germline V and J ends were trimmed by 6 bases and 1 base, with 15 bases remaining between them. The germline V gene encodes CDR1 SGHTA and CDR2 FQGTGA. The CDR3 loop is CASSLDPYRNTEAFF. In nucleotides, the CDR3 is TGTGCCAGCAGTCTCGACCCATACCGGAACACTGAAGCTTTCTTT.

The chain links TRBV10-3 to TRBJ2-2, with D tentatively TRBD1 (6 bases). Trimming stripped 10 bases from V and 4 bases from J, with 13 bases between. The CDR3 loop spans 13 amino acids. Per the germline V gene, CDR1 is ENHRY and CDR2 is SYGVKD. This chain's CDR3 is CATSGTFTGELFF. Here the CDR3 DNA reads TGTGCCACCTCCGGGACATTCACCGGGGAGCTGTTTTTT.

In this sample, this clonotype turned up a few times. The genes are TRBV5-1 and TRBJ2-5; 11 bases are a match to TRBD2. The germline V gene encodes CDR1 SGHRS and CDR2 YFSETQ. The J segment lost 5 bases and the V segment lost 4 bases, leaving 7 bases of the junction unmatched. The CDR3 is 15 residues long. The CDR3: CASSILAGGPETQYF. The CDR3 nucleotides are TGCGCCAGCAGCATTCTAGCGGGAGGCCCGGAGACCCAGTACTTC.

The genes are TRBV7-9 and TRBJ2-2; D gene uncertain. This CDR3 comprises 18 residues. The V gene's germline CDR1 is SEHNR and CDR2 FQNEAQ (reference sequence). Trimming shortened V by 3 bases and J by 7 bases, and 24 bases separated the two germline ends. CDR3 sequence (DNA): TGTGCCAGCAGCTTGGCCGAAAACCCACGGAGTCTAATCGGGGAGCTGTTTTTT. Translating it yields CASSLAENPRSLIGELFF.

V gene TRBV5-1 combines with J gene TRBJ2-7; tentatively, D is TRBD1 (5 bases). Germline V gives CDR1 SGHRS, CDR2 YFSETQ. The CDR3 is 13 amino acids. Between the trimmed V and J ends, which lost 6 bases and 2 bases, there was a span of 12 bases. CDR3 DNA sequence: TGCGCCAGCAAGGGGCCAGAGACCTACGAGCAGTACTTC. Translating gives CASKGPETYEQYF.

The gene calls are TRBV7-9 and TRBJ2-2; D is uncertain. V lost 4 bases and J lost 6, with 9 bases in between. This CDR3 has 13 amino acids. Germline assignment: CDR1 SEHNR and CDR2 FQNEAQ (reference sequence). This CDR3 reads CASSYTIAGELFF. DNA for the CDR3: TGTGCCAGCAGCTACACTATCGCCGGGGAGCTGTTTTTT.

At least ten counts were recorded for this clonotype. This rearrangement joins TRBV12-3 or TRBV12-4 to TRBJ1-2; D perhaps matches TRBD1 (5 bases). There are 13 residues in the CDR3. Trimming stripped 6 bases from V and 7 bases from J, with 15 bases between. This CDR3 is CASSPEWGLGYTF. The CDR3 DNA is TGTGCCAGCAGCCCGGAGTGGGGCCTTGGCTACACCTTC.

On this clonotype itself: Being one base from a much bigger clone, this may be a read error. The V and J genes are TRBV9 and TRBJ1-5; TRBD1 aligns across 9 bases. There are 16 residues in the CDR3. CDR1 and CDR2 from the germline V gene are SGDLS and YYNGEE. The J segment lost 0 bases and the V segment lost 4 bases, leaving 5 bases of the junction unmatched. The CDR3 region is CASSTGTGSSNQPQHF. The CDR3 bases are TGTGCCAGCAGCACCGGGACAGGGTCTAGCAATCAGCCCCAGCATTTT.

This clonotype was picked up many times. The chain is built from TRBV19 and TRBJ1-1; D is ambiguous. CDR1 and CDR2 from the germline V gene are LNHDA and SQIVND (reference sequence). The CDR3 has 13 residues. V was clipped by 1 base and J by 3 bases, with 6 bases between them. The CDR3 coding sequence is TGTGCCAGTAGTATAGTACGTGACACTGAAGCTTTCTTT. Protein product: CASSIVRDTEAFF.

The chain recombines TRBV11-2 with TRBJ1-2, with a possible D match to TRBD1 (6 bases). Per germline, CDR1 SGHAT and CDR2 FQNNGV. This CDR3 spans 17 amino acids. V shed 11 bases and J shed 8 bases, with 33 bases lying between them. The CDR3 loop reads CAHATSEVGGNSGGYTF. CDR3 sequence (DNA): TGTGCCCACGCCACGTCCGAAGTGGGGGGCAATTCGGGAGGCTACACCTTC.

The chain uses TRBV9 and TRBJ1-1; no clear D. This CDR3 is 14 amino acids long. The V and J ends lost 0 bases and 0 bases respectively, with 6 bases between them. Germline assignment: CDR1 SGDLS and CDR2 YYNGEE. CDR3 in DNA: TGTGCCAGCAGCGTAGAACGGTTGAACACTGAAGCTTTCTTT. This sequence encodes CASSVERLNTEAFF.

The chain links TRBV5-4 to TRBJ1-1; D unclear. Per the germline V gene, CDR1 is SGHNT and CDR2 is YYREEE (reference sequence). The CDR3 runs to 15 residues. The V and J ends lost 4 bases and 1 base respectively, with 14 bases between them. CDR3 sequence: CASSPEWAENTEAFF. The CDR3 nucleotides read TGTGCCAGCAGCCCAGAATGGGCTGAGAACACTGAAGCTTTCTTT. Complete variable domain (other parts from reference TRBV5-4 and TRBJ1-1): ETGVTQSPTHLIKTRGQQVTLRCSSQSGHNTVSWYQQALGQGPQFIFQYYREEENGRGNFPPRFSGLQFPNYSSELNVNALELDDSALYLCASSPEWAENTEAFFGQGTRLTVV.

There are a few counts of this clonotype. This sequence joins TRBV20-1 and TRBJ2-5; TRBD2 agrees at 12 bases. This CDR3 is built from 14 residues. CDR1 and CDR2 (germline): DFQATT, SNEGSKA (reference sequence). After removal of 3 bases from V and 4 bases from J, the junction contained 3 bases not matched to a gene. The CDR3: CSASTGLAGETQYF. For the CDR3, the DNA is TGCAGTGCTAGTACGGGACTAGCGGGAGAGACCCAGTACTTC.

This clonotype was detected a few times. V gene TRBV12-3 or TRBV12-4 combines with J gene TRBJ1-1, with 7 positions matching TRBD1. The CDR3 contains 12 residues. Losses at the gene ends were 5 bases for V and 11 bases for J; bases not matched to a gene: 8. The CDR3 DNA follows: TGTGCCAGCAGTAGAGAGGGGGCGCGGGCTTTCTTT. The encoded protein is CASSREGARAFF.

The chain combines TRBV5-6 with TRBJ2-5, with 9 bases matching TRBD1. This CDR3 spans 16 amino acids. CDR1 is SGHDT and CDR2 is YYEEEE in the germline V gene. V shed 4 bases and J 7 bases; nucleotides not matched to a gene: 14. The CDR3 is CASSPKGGTGFRTQYF. CDR3 DNA: TGTGCCAGCAGCCCAAAGGGTGGGACAGGGTTTCGGACCCAGTACTTC. Filled out from reference TRBV5-6 and TRBJ2-5, the complete variable domain reads DAGVTQSPTHLIKTRGQQVTLRCSPKSGHDTVSWYQQALGQGPQFIFQYYEEEERQRGNFPDRFSGHQFPNYSSELNVNALLLGDSALYLCASSPKGGTGFRTQYFGPGTRLLVL.

This clonotype was found a few times. V is TRBV20-1 and J is TRBJ1-4, with D uncertain. CDR3 size: 14 residues. The germline gives CDR1 DFQATT, CDR2 SNEGSKA (reference sequence). Trimming took 3 bases from V and 6 from J, leaving 14 bases between them. CDR3 DNA sequence: TGCAGTGCTAGTGAATCTGGACTGGATGAAAAACTGTTTTTT. This translates into CSASESGLDEKLFF.

This rearrangement joins TRBV10-3 to TRBJ1-2; 9 nucleotides agree with TRBD1. Germline V gene data show CDR1 as ENHRY and CDR2 as SYGVKD. The CDR3 has 15 residues. Trimming cost V 10 bases and J 9 bases; bases outside gene matches: 18. The CDR3 loop is CASGNRGRAKMSYTF. CDR3 nucleotides: TGTGCCAGCGGTAACAGGGGGCGGGCGAAGATGAGCTACACCTTC.

This chain links TRBV25-1 with TRBJ2-5; 8 nucleotides match TRBD2. This CDR3 region has 15 residues. With V trimmed by 6 bases and J by 4 bases, 10 bases remained unmatched. Germline lookup yields CDR1 MGHDK and CDR2 SYGVNS. CDR3 sequence: CASRGTGLGRETQYF. CDR3 DNA: TGTGCCAGCAGGGGGACGGGACTAGGGCGAGAGACCCAGTACTTC. The full variable domain, its missing parts supplied by reference TRBV25-1 and TRBJ2-5, is EADIYQTPRYLVIGTGKKITLECSQTMGHDKMYWYQQDPGMELHLIHYSYGVNSTEKGDLSSESTVSRIRTEHFPLTLESARPSHTSQYLCASRGTGLGRETQYFGPGTRLLVL.

This sequence joins TRBV7-9 and TRBJ1-5; TRBD1 agrees at 8 bases. This CDR3 has 16 amino acids. V was pared by 4 bases and J by 0 bases, with 5 bases of the junction left unmatched. Germline CDR1 SEHNR, CDR2 FQNEAQ (reference sequence). The CDR3 protein is CASSSTGGNSNQPQHF. The CDR3 coding sequence is TGTGCCAGCAGCTCAACAGGGGGAAATAGCAATCAGCCCCAGCATTTT.

This clonotype turned up a few times. The genes are TRBV19 and TRBJ1-4; 8 positions match TRBD1. This CDR3 spans 16 amino acids. After removal of 5 bases from V and 5 bases from J, the junction contained 10 bases not matched to a gene. The germline V gene encodes CDR1 LNHDA and CDR2 SQIVND (reference sequence). CDR3 DNA sequence: TGTGCCAGTAGTGGACAGGGAGGCTATCAGAATGAAAAACTGTTTTTT. Encoded protein: CASSGQGGYQNEKLFF.

This clonotype was seen many times. The chain has TRBV7-3 and TRBJ2-2; weak D call: TRBD1 (5 bases). Germline CDR1 is SGHTA and CDR2 is FQGTGA. The CDR3 sequence is 14 residues long. V lost 4 bases, J lost 1 base, and 7 bases lay in between. CDR3 loop: CASSSGQNTGELFF. DNA for the CDR3: TGTGCCAGCAGCTCCGGACAGAACACCGGGGAGCTGTTTTTT.

The V call is TRBV9, the J call TRBJ2-7, with D perhaps being TRBD1 or TRBD2 (5 bases each). V dropped 1 base and J dropped 2 bases, with 13 bases sitting between them. CDR3 length: 15 residues. Germline CDR1 SGDLS, CDR2 YYNGEE. The CDR3 protein is CASSVTGQTTYEQYF. The CDR3 bases are TGTGCCAGCAGCGTAACGGGGCAGACCACCTACGAGCAGTACTTC.

This clonotype was seen ten or more times. The rearrangement uses TRBV10-3 and TRBJ1-1; D is unclear. The CDR3 is 11 amino acids. Trimming left V 2 bases short and J 6 bases short, with 4 bases between. CDR1 and CDR2 (germline): ENHRY, SYGVKD. This chain's CDR3 is CAISEGSEAFF. The CDR3 nucleotides read TGTGCCATCAGTGAGGGGTCTGAAGCTTTCTTT.